This TCR beta chain derives from a study of T cell changes during pregnancy in multiple sclerosis (dated by TCRdb to between 2018 and 2021). The study in broad terms: Changes in the T cell repertoire over the course of pregnancy were examined in this study in women with multiple sclerosis.

CDR1 and CDR2 are read off the germline V gene as MGHDK and SYGVNS. The junction carries 11 bases between V and J, which are trimmed by 1 base and 5 bases respectively. Counted from cysteine to phenylalanine, this CDR3 has 14 amino acids. Only the CDR3 DNA stays, 42 bases, in frame from base 1. The receptor library was made with the immunoSEQ multiplex PCR assay. In its TCRdb copy, this immuneACCESS table keeps in-frame sequences only and misses some clones. Where compared with another copy, unresolved V genes explain less than half of these, and the others have no known cause. The sample profile shows 75,000 to 95,000 clones; roughly nine tenths of them were found once. About 1% of the sample lies in the top ten. Notes on this clone: The specificity of this receptor is unknown. No per-base quality is available; no much larger clone lies one base away.

The sequenced sample was peripheral blood, obtained in the first trimester of pregnancy. This sequence was found in a female donor in good health, enrolled as a control in a pregnancy study. The V and J segments used are TRBV25-1 and TRBJ1-2; the D gene is possibly TRBD1, with 6 bases matching. This receptor has the CDR3 CASSESGRGYGYTF. The sequenced DNA is TGTGCCAGCAGTGAATCAGGCAGGGGTTATGGCTACACCTTC.